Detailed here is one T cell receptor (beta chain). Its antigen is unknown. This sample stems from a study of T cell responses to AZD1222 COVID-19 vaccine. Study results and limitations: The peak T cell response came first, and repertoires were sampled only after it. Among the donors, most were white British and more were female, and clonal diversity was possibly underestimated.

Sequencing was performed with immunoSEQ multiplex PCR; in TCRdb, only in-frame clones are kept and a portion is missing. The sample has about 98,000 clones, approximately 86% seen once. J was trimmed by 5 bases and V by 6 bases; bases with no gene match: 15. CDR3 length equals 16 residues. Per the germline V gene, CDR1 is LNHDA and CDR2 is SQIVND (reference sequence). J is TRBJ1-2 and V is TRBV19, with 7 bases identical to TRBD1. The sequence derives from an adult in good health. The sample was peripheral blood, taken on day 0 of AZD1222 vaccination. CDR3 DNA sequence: TGTGCCAGTAGGCAACAATTCCGGGACAGTTCTTATGGCTACACCTTC. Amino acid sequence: CASRQQFRDSSYGYTF.